This TCR beta chain was captured in a study of blood T cell repertoires in COVID-19. In the study overall: Donors in the United States, Italy and Spain gave samples during acute or convalescent COVID-19. Sources were T cells, B-cell-depleted T cells, or PBMCs; the material itself was cDNA or gDNA.

The Seattle site enrolled patients during active infection and followed them longitudinally. The CDR3 has 13 amino acids. Germline V CDR1 and CDR2: MNHEY, SVGEGT. Trimming left V 5 bases short and J 7 bases short, with 14 bases between. The assay was immunoSEQ multiplex PCR, and TCRdb's table has in-frame clones only and misses some. The sample lists approximately 78,000 clones, 80% to 95% occurring once. Sequences were obtained from peripheral blood. V gene TRBV6-2 or TRBV6-3 combines with J gene TRBJ1-2; possible D gene TRBD1, 5 bases. The source is a man aged 50 or older with COVID-19, enrolled during active disease. The CDR3 DNA reads TGTGCCAGCAGTGCTTCTGGGGCGGCTGGCTACACCTTC. It translates to CASSASGAAGYTF.